Each of the 25 T cell receptor beta chains below was sequenced from the same sample in a study of T cell responses to AZD1222 COVID-19 vaccine. TCRdb's table, derived via immunoSEQ multiplex PCR, lists solely in-frame clones and lacks some. This sample yields over 110,000 clones, of which 85% to 90% are seen a single time; approximately 1.6% belongs to the top ten. The sample in question was peripheral blood, obtained 28 days after the second AZD1222 dose. These receptors were obtained from an adult who received the AZD1222 COVID-19 vaccine.

The rearrangement joins TRBV6-2 or TRBV6-3 to TRBJ2-4; 9 bases agree with TRBD1. Unmatched junction bases numbered 6, after V lost 6 bases and J lost 0 bases. This CDR3 is 16 amino acids long. The germline V gene encodes CDR1 MNHEY and CDR2 SVGEGT. The CDR3 protein is CASSGQGTLAKNIQYF. For the CDR3, the DNA is TGTGCCAGCAGCGGACAGGGGACCTTAGCCAAAAACATTCAGTACTTC.

V is TRBV6-5 and J is TRBJ1-5, with D perhaps TRBD1 (5 bases). The germline gives CDR1 MNHEY, CDR2 SVGAGI. V was clipped by 2 bases and J by 3 bases, with 11 bases between them. The CDR3 covers 15 residues. This CDR3 reads CASSYGAGFNQPQHF. In DNA form, the CDR3 reads TGTGCCAGCAGTTACGGGGCAGGCTTCAATCAGCCCCAGCATTTT.

The V and J genes are TRBV5-5 and TRBJ1-6; tentative D call: TRBD1 (5 bases). V was pared by 4 bases and J by 5 bases, with 19 bases between. Germline-derived CDR1 and CDR2 are SGHKS and YYEKEE (reference sequence). This CDR3 spans 17 amino acids. The CDR3 nucleotides read TGTGCCAGCAGCCTCATGTCGGGGGGAAGGAATAATTCACCCCTCCACTTT. Translating gives CASSLMSGGRNNSPLHF.

The CDR3 protein is CASSLKGNTEAFF. Written as DNA, the CDR3 is TGTGCCAGCAGCTTAAAGGGGAACACTGAAGCTTTCTTT. This rearrangement joins TRBV11-2 to TRBJ1-1; no firm D call. CDR1 and CDR2 (germline): SGHAT, FQNNGV. Trimming left V 2 bases short and J 1 base short, with 5 bases between. The CDR3 has 13 amino acids.

The gene calls are TRBV7-2 and TRBJ1-1, with 7 bases aligning to TRBD1. V lost 5 bases, J lost 11 bases, and 14 bases stayed unmatched. Germline V gene data show CDR1 as SGHTA and CDR2 as FQGNSA. There are 14 residues in the CDR3. The CDR3 sequence is CASSEIRGRGLAFF. CDR3 in DNA: TGTGCCAGCAGCGAAATCCGTGGCAGGGGGTTGGCTTTCTTT. The variable domain in full, with the rest retrieved from reference TRBV7-2 and TRBJ1-1, is GAGVSQSPSNKVTEKGKDVELRCDPISGHTALYWYRQSLGQGLEFLIYFQGNSAPDKSGLPSDRFSAERTGGSVSTLTIQRTQQEDSAVYLCASSEIRGRGLAFFGQGTRLTVV.

V and J are TRBV5-1 and TRBJ1-4; tentative D call: TRBD1 (6 bases). In germline, CDR1 is SGHRS, CDR2 YFSETQ. The CDR3 has 16 residues. V was trimmed by 2 bases and J by 5 bases, leaving 16 bases between them. The CDR3 spells CASSLGFGTSNEKLFF. CDR3 nucleotides: TGCGCCAGCAGCTTAGGGTTCGGGACATCGAATGAAAAACTGTTTTTT.

The chain recombines TRBV6-5 with TRBJ1-4, with D unresolved. Looked up from germline, CDR1 is MNHEY and CDR2 is SVGAGI. Trimming pared 6 bases from V and 3 bases from J, leaving 5 bases between. This CDR3 spans 12 amino acids. This CDR3 reads CASRGPNEKLFF. In DNA, the CDR3 is TGTGCCAGCAGAGGTCCTAATGAAAAACTGTTTTTT.

The chain joins TRBV12-3 or TRBV12-4 to TRBJ2-7, with unresolved D. V shed 2 bases and J shed 6 bases, with 8 bases lying between them. The CDR3 extends over 12 amino acids. The CDR3 nucleotides are TGTGCCAGCAGTTTATGGATCGGCGAGCAGTACTTC. Protein: CASSLWIGEQYF.

This CDR3 reads CASSSGQGSNQPQHF. The CDR3 region has the DNA TGTGCCAGCAGTTCGGGACAGGGCAGCAATCAGCCCCAGCATTTT. The chain uses TRBV28 and TRBJ1-5, with TRBD1 matching over 9 bases. J gave up 1 base and V 4 bases, and 2 bases lay outside the gene matches. The germline V gene has CDR1 MDHEN and CDR2 SYDVKM. The CDR3 loop spans 15 amino acids.

The chain couples TRBV28 to TRBJ2-6; possibly TRBD1 for D (5 bases). The CDR3 covers 16 residues. The V gene lost 7 bases and the J gene lost 4 bases, with 17 bases spanning the gap. Per germline, CDR1 MDHEN and CDR2 SYDVKM. The CDR3 here is CASIPIGAKGANVLTF. The CDR3 nucleotides read TGTGCCAGCATCCCTATAGGGGCGAAGGGGGCCAACGTCCTGACTTTC.

CDR3 sequence reads: CASSVYGDSTTYGYTF. The CDR3 DNA is TGCGCCAGCAGCGTGTACGGGGACAGCACGACCTATGGCTACACCTTC. V and J are TRBV5-1 and TRBJ1-2, with 7 bases lining up with TRBD1. V shed 4 bases, J shed 4 bases, and the junction held 13 bases outside the gene matches. Germline V CDR1 and CDR2: SGHRS, YFSETQ. This CDR3 is 16 amino acids long.

The CDR3 bases are TGTGCCAGCAGCCTGGGGACAGCACCTAATGAAAAACTGTTTTTT. Translating it yields CASSLGTAPNEKLFF. The chain is built from TRBV7-8 and TRBJ1-4, with 7 positions matching TRBD1. The CDR3 has 15 amino acids. CDR1 SGHVS and CDR2 FQNEAQ come from the germline V gene. V lost 5 bases and J lost 3; bases outside the gene matches: 6.

The chain employs TRBV9 and TRBJ1-3, with D maybe TRBD1 (6 bases). Germline V gene sequence: CDR1 SGDLS, CDR2 YYNGEE. This CDR3 comprises 19 residues. The V end lost 0 bases, the J end lost 2 bases, and 21 bases lay between the germline ends. This CDR3 is CASSVVATGPPGTGNTIYF. DNA of the CDR3: TGTGCCAGCAGCGTAGTTGCAACAGGGCCACCTGGAACTGGAAACACCATATATTTT.

V is TRBV19 and J is TRBJ1-3; D perhaps matches TRBD1 (6 bases). Per the germline V gene, CDR1 is LNHDA and CDR2 is SQIVND (reference sequence). The germline V and J ends were trimmed by 4 bases and 4 bases, with 14 bases remaining between them. CDR3 length equals 15 residues. Here the CDR3 reads CASSNGRTAGNTIYF. CDR3 DNA: TGTGCCAGTAGTAACGGCCGGACAGCCGGAAACACCATATATTTT. Filled out from reference TRBV19 and TRBJ1-3, the complete variable domain reads DGGITQSPKYLFRKEGQNVTLSCEQNLNHDAMYWYRQDPGQGLRLIYYSQIVNDFQKGDIAEGYSVSREKKESFPLTVTSAQKNPTAFYLCASSNGRTAGNTIYFGEGSWLTVV.

The chain joins TRBV19 to TRBJ2-2; D is perhaps TRBD1 or TRBD2 (5 bases each). CDR1 is LNHDA and CDR2 is SQIVND in the germline V gene (reference sequence). This CDR3 region has 20 residues. V lost 0 bases, J lost 6 bases, and 26 bases lay in between. As DNA, the CDR3 is TGTGCCAGTAGTATAGATCCTAGGGGCCAACCGGGGAAAAGGGCCGGGGAGCTGTTTTTT. Translation gives CASSIDPRGQPGKRAGELFF.

This sequence joins TRBV7-8 and TRBJ2-7; no firm D call. Trimming cost V 5 bases and J 2 bases, with 10 bases left between them. The CDR3 runs 13 residues. Looked up from germline, CDR1 is SGHVS and CDR2 is FQNEAQ. CDR3 in amino acids: CASSLRATYEQYV. For the CDR3, the DNA is TGTGCCAGCAGCCTACGGGCTACCTACGAGCAGTACGTC.

The CDR3 sequence: CASSKWGTGGIGDVADTQYF. The CDR3 DNA follows: TGTGCCAGCTCGAAATGGGGGACAGGGGGCATCGGGGACGTGGCAGATACGCAGTATTTT. This rearrangement joins TRBV18 to TRBJ2-3; 12 bases fit TRBD1. In germline, CDR1 is KGHSH, CDR2 LQKENI. V shed 6 bases, J shed 4 bases, and the junction held 20 bases outside the gene matches. The CDR3 totals 20 residues.

The chain is built from TRBV4-3 and TRBJ1-4, with TRBD1 as a possible D gene (6 bases). This CDR3 contains 16 residues. CDR1 is LGHNA, CDR2 YSLEER, per germline. Trimming removed 0 bases at V and 5 bases at J, with 13 bases between. CDR3 nucleotides: TGCGCCAGCAGCCAAGATCGCGGACAGAGGAATGAAAAACTGTTTTTT. Residues: CASSQDRGQRNEKLFF.

The chain carries TRBV18 and TRBJ1-2; possibly TRBD1 for D (5 bases). CDR1 KGHSH and CDR2 LQKENI come from the germline V gene. The CDR3 extends over 12 amino acids. The V and J ends lost 2 bases and 4 bases respectively, with 5 bases between them. Here the CDR3 reads CASSPDSYGYTF. The CDR3 DNA is TGTGCCAGCTCACCAGACAGCTATGGCTACACCTTC.

The chain links TRBV4-1 to TRBJ2-3; TRBD2 might be the D (6 bases). CDR1 is MGHRA, CDR2 YSYEKL, per germline. V lost 1 base and J lost 6, with 14 bases in between. The CDR3 loop spans 15 amino acids. The CDR3 DNA sequence: TGCGCCAGCAGCCAAGGTCACGCGGGACCGGATACGCAGTATTTT. Protein product: CASSQGHAGPDTQYF.

The gene calls are TRBV28 and TRBJ1-1, with a possible D match to TRBD1 (6 bases). The V end was cut by 3 bases, the J end by 1 base, with 12 bases between. Per the germline V gene, CDR1 is MDHEN and CDR2 is SYDVKM. The CDR3 runs to 15 residues. The CDR3 here is CASSFLTGQNTEAFF. CDR3 DNA sequence: TGTGCCAGCAGTTTCTTGACAGGTCAGAACACTGAAGCTTTCTTT.

There are a few counts of this clone. This chain uses TRBV7-9 with TRBJ1-3; weak D call: TRBD1 (5 bases). Germline V gene lookup returns CDR1 SEHNR and CDR2 FQNEAQ (reference sequence). With 3 bases removed from V and 2 bases from J, the gap between germline ends came to 5 bases. The CDR3 extends over 13 amino acids. The CDR3 DNA follows: TGTGCCAGCAGCTTGGGGGCTGGAAACACCATATATTTT. Its protein is CASSLGAGNTIYF.

The chain has TRBV27 and TRBJ1-1; 7 bases fit TRBD1. CDR3 length: 15 residues. Trimming at V came to 9 bases and at J to 1 base, leaving 11 bases not matched to a gene. Germline V gives CDR1 MNHEY, CDR2 SMNVEV (reference sequence). The CDR3 reads CARTSLGGANTEAFF. The CDR3, as DNA: TGTGCCAGAACTTCTCTAGGGGGCGCGAACACTGAAGCTTTCTTT.

The J gene is TRBJ2-6, the V gene TRBV27; D is undetermined. CDR1 is MNHEY and CDR2 is SMNVEV in the germline V gene (reference sequence). The CDR3 is 13 residues long. V lost 3 bases and J lost 5, with 5 bases in between. CDR3: CASSFRRANVLTF. In DNA form, the CDR3 reads TGTGCCAGCAGTTTTCGGAGGGCCAACGTCCTGACTTTC.

This sequence joins TRBV29-1 and TRBJ2-2; 7 bases match TRBD1. The V gene's germline CDR1 is SQVTM and CDR2 ANQGSEA. The V and J ends lost 0 bases and 0 bases, in that order; junction bases with no gene match: 7. The CDR3 loop spans 17 amino acids. CDR3 nucleotide sequence: TGCAGCGTTGAAGATCAAAGGACAGGCGCGAACACCGGGGAGCTGTTTTTT. It translates to CSVEDQRTGANTGELFF.